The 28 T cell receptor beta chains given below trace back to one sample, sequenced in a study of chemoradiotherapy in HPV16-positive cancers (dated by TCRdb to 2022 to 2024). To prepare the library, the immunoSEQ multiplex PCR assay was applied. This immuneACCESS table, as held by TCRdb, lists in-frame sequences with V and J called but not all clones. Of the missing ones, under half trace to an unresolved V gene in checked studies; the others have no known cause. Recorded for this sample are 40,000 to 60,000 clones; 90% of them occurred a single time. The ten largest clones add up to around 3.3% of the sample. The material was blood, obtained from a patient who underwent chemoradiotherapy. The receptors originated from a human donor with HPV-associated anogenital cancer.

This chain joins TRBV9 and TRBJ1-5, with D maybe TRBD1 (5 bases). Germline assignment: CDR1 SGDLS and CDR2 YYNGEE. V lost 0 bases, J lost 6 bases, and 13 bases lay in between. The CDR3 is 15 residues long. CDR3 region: CASSVEPGTGQPQHF. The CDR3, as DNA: TGTGCCAGCAGCGTAGAGCCGGGGACGGGTCAGCCCCAGCATTTT.

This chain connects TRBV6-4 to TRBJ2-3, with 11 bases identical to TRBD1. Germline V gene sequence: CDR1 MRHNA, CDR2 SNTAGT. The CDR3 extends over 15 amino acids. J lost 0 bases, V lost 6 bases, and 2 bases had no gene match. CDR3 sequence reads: CASRDRGHSTDTQYF. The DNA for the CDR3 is TGTGCCAGCAGGGACAGGGGGCACAGCACAGATACGCAGTATTTT.

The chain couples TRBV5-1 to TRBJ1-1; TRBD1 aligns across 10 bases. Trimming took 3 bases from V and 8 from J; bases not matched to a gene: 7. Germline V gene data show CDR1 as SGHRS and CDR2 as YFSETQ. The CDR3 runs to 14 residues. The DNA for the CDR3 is TGCGCCAGCAGCTGGGGACAGGGGCCGCAAGAAGCTTTCTTT. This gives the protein CASSWGQGPQEAFF.

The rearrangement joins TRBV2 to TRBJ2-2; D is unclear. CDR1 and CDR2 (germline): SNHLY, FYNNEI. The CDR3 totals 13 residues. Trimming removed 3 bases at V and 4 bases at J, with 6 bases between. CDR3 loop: CASSEGLTGELFF. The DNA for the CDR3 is TGTGCCAGCAGTGAGGGTCTCACCGGGGAGCTGTTTTTT.

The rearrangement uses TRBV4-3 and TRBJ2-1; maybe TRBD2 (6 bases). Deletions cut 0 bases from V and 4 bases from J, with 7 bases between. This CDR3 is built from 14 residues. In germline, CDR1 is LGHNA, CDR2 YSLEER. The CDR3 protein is CASSQEGGYNEQFF. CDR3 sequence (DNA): TGCGCCAGCAGCCAAGAGGGGGGATACAATGAGCAGTTCTTC.

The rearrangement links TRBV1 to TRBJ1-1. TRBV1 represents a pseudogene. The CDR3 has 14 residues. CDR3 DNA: TGCACCAGCAGCCATCTCCAGGGACACACTGAAGCTTTCTTT. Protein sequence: CTSSHLQGHTEAFF.

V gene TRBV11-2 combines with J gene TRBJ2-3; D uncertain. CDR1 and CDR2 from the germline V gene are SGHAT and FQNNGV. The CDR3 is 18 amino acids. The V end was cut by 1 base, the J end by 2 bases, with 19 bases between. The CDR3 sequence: CASSLAPLASSYTDTQYF. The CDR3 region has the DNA TGTGCCAGCAGCTTAGCCCCCTTGGCTAGTTCCTACACAGATACGCAGTATTTT.

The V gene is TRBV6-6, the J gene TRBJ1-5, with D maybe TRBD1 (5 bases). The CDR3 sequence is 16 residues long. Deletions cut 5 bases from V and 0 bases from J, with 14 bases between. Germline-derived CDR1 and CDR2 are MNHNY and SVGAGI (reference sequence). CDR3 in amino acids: CASSVPGGNSNQPQHF. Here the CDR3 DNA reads TGTGCCAGCAGTGTCCCCGGGGGTAATAGCAATCAGCCCCAGCATTTT.

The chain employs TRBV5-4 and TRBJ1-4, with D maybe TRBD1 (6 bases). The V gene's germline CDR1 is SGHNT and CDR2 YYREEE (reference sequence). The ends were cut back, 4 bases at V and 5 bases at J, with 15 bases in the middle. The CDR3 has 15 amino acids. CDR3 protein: CASSLGGQGNEKLFF. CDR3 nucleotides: TGTGCCAGCAGCCTCGGGGGGCAGGGAAATGAAAAACTGTTTTTT.

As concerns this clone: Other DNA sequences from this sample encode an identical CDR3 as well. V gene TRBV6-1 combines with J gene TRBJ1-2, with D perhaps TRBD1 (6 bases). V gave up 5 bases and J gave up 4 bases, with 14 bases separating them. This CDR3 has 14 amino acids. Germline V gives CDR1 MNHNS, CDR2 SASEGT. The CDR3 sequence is CASSPSGVGYGYTF. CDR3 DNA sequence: TGTGCCAGCAGTCCCTCAGGGGTTGGCTATGGCTACACCTTC.

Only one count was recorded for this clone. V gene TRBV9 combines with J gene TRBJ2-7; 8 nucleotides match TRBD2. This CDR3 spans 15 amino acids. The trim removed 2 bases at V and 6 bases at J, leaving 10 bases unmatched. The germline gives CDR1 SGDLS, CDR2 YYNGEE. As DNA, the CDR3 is TGTGCCAGCAGCGTGTCAGCGGGAGAAGAGGTCGAGCAGTACTTC. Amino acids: CASSVSAGEEVEQYF.

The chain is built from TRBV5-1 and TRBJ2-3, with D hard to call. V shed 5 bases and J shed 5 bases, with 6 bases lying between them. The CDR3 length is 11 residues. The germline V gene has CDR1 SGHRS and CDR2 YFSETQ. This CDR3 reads CASSAQDTQYF. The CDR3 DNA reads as TGCGCCAGCAGTGCTCAAGATACGCAGTATTTT.

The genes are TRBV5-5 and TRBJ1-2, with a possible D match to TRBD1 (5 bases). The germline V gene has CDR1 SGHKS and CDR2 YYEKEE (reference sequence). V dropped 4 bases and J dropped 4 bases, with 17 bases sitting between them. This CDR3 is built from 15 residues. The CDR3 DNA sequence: TGTGCCAGCAGCCCCCAGGGTGCTTCATTCTATGGCTACACCTTC. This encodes CASSPQGASFYGYTF.

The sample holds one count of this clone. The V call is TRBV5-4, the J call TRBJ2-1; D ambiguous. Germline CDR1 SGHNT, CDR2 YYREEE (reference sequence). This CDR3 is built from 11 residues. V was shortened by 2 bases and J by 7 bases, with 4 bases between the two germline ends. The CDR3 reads CASSLGNEQFF. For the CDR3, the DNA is TGTGCCAGCAGCTTAGGAAATGAGCAGTTCTTC.

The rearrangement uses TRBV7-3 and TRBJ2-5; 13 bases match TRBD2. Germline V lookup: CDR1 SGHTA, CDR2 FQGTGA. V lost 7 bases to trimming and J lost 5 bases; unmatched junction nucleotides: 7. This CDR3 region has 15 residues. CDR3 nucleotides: TGTGCCAGCAAACTAGCGGGAGGGAGGTGGGAGACCCAGTACTTC. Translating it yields CASKLAGGRWETQYF.

The CDR3 nucleotides are TGTGCCAGCAGCGGGGACAGTGGGGCAAACAATGAGCAGTTCTTC. This gives the protein CASSGDSGANNEQFF. The chain combines TRBV11-3 with TRBJ2-1; 7 nucleotides line up with TRBD1. V shed 5 bases, J shed 5 bases, and the junction held 9 bases outside the gene matches. The CDR3 extends over 15 amino acids. The germline V gene encodes CDR1 SGHNT and CDR2 YENEEA.

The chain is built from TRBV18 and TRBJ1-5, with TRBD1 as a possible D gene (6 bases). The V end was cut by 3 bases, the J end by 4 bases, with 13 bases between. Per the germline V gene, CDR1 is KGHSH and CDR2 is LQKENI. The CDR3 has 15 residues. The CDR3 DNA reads TGTGCCAGCTCACCCGCAGGGGTAGCAAATCAGCCCCAGCATTTT. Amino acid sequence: CASSPAGVANQPQHF.

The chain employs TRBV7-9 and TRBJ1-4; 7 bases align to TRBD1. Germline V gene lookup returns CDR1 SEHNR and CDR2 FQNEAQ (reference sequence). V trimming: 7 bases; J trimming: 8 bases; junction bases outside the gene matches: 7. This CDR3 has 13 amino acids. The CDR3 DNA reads TGTGCCAGCACCTCGGGACAGAGAGAAAAACTGTTTTTT. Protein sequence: CASTSGQREKLFF.

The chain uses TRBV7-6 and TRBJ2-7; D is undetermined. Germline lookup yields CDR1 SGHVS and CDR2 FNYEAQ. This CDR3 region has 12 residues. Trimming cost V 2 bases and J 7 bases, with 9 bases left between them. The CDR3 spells CASSLMAEEQYF. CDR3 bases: TGTGCCAGCAGCTTAATGGCAGAAGAGCAGTACTTC.

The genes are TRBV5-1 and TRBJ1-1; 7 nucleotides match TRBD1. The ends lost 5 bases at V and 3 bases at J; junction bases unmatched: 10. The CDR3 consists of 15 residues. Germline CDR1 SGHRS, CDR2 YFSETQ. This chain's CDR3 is CASRPRTGLDTEAFF. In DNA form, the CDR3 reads TGCGCCAGCAGACCCAGGACAGGTTTGGACACTGAAGCTTTCTTT.

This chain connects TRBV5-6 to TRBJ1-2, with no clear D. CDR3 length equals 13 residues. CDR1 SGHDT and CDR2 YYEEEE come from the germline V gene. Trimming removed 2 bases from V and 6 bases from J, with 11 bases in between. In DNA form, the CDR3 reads TGTGCCAGCAGCTTAATGGGTCTCGATGGCTACACCTTC. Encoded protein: CASSLMGLDGYTF. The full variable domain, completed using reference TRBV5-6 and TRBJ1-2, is DAGVTQSPTHLIKTRGQQVTLRCSPKSGHDTVSWYQQALGQGPQFIFQYYEEEERQRGNFPDRFSGHQFPNYSSELNVNALLLGDSALYLCASSLMGLDGYTFGSGTRLTVV.

In nucleotides, the CDR3 is TGTGCCAGCAGCTGGGGGACAGGAGTGGCCTACGAGCAGTACTTC. Protein product: CASSWGTGVAYEQYF. The genes are TRBV7-2 and TRBJ2-7; TRBD1 matches 8 bases. Germline assignment: CDR1 SGHTA and CDR2 FQGNSA. The CDR3 extends over 15 amino acids. V shed 4 bases and J 2 bases; nucleotides not matched to a gene: 7.

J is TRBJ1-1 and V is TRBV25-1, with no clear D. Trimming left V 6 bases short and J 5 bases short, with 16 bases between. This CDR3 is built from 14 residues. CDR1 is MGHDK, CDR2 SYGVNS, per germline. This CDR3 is CASSASSLVTEAFF. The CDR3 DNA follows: TGTGCCAGCAGCGCCTCTTCATTGGTGACTGAAGCTTTCTTT.

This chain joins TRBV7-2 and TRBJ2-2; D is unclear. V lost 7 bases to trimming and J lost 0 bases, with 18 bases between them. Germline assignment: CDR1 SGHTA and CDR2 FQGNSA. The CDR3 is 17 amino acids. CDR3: CASNAVVGVTNTGELFF. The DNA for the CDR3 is TGTGCCAGCAACGCTGTAGTAGGTGTTACGAACACCGGGGAGCTGTTTTTT.

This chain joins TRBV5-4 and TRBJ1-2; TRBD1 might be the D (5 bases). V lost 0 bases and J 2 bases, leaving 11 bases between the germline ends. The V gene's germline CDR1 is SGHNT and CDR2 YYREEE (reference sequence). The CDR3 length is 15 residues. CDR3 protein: CASSLGRRGNYGYTF. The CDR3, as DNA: TGTGCCAGCAGCTTGGGACGGCGGGGGAACTATGGCTACACCTTC. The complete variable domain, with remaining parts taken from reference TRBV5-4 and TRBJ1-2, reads ETGVTQSPTHLIKTRGQQVTLRCSSQSGHNTVSWYQQALGQGPQFIFQYYREEENGRGNFPPRFSGLQFPNYSSELNVNALELDDSALYLCASSLGRRGNYGYTFGSGTRLTVV.

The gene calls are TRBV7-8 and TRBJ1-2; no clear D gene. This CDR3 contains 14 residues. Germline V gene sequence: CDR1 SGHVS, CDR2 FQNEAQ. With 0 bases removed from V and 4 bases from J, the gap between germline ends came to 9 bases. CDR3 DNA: TGTGCCAGCAGCTTAGCTGTGGGATCCTATGGCTACACCTTC. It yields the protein CASSLAVGSYGYTF.

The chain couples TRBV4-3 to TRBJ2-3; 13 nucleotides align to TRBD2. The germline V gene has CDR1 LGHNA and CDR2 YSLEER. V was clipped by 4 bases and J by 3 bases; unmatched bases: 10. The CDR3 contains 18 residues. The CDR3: CASSRGRTSGGVTDTQYF. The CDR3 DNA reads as TGCGCCAGCAGCCGAGGAAGGACTAGCGGGGGTGTAACAGATACGCAGTATTTT.

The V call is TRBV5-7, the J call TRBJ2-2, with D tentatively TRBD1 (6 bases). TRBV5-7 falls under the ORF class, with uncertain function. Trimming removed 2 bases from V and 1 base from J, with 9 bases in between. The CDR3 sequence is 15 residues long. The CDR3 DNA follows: TGTGCCAGCAGCTTACAGGGATGGAACACCGGGGAGCTGTTTTTT. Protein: CASSLQGWNTGELFF.